This T cell receptor beta chain was recorded in a study of T cell responses to AZD1222 COVID-19 vaccine. This table comes from immunoSEQ multiplex PCR, and its TCRdb copy is limited to in-frame clones, with some not included. The top ten clones hold approximately 2.9% of a sample with 130,000 to 150,000 clones, 85% to 95% of them seen once. Notes on the study in general: Nearly half of the spike-specific TCRs reportedly recognize variant regions that carry no mutations. No repertoire was sampled before or during the peak T cell response, only after it. Donors skewed white British and female; clonal diversity was possibly underestimated.

Regarding this clone: The target antigen is unknown.

The source was peripheral blood, collected on day 0 of MenACWY control vaccination. This receptor was obtained from an adult in good health.

The CDR3 DNA reads as TGTGCCAGCAGCCGATACAGGGGTAGCAATCAGCCCCAGCATTTT. The encoded protein is CASSRYRGSNQPQHF. The chain employs TRBV3-1 (or the pseudogene TRBV3-2) and TRBJ1-5; 7 nucleotides agree with TRBD1. Unmatched junction bases numbered 3, after V lost 4 bases and J lost 0 bases. Germline V lookup: CDR1 LGHDT, CDR2 YNNKEL (reference sequence). There are 15 residues in the CDR3.